This TCR beta chain was profiled in a study of shared T cell receptors in the human thymus. Produced via immunoSEQ multiplex PCR; TCRdb's table is partial and in-frame only. The table shows approximately 760,000 clones, with 80% to 90% occurring only once. The CDR3 is 13 residues long. Between the trimmed V and J ends, which lost 4 bases and 0 bases, there was a span of 6 bases. Germline loops: CDR1 MGHDK, CDR2 SYGVNS. The same sample was also studied in work on human thymus T cells. That work states: Surgeons resected thymus tissue during corrective heart surgery. Thymic repertoires overlap heavily among unrelated individuals, related research has reported.

This sequence joins TRBV25-1 and TRBJ1-2; D is unclear. The specimen sequenced was thymocytes. This TCR came from a girl less than two years old with a congenital heart defect. The CDR3 DNA reads as TGTGCCAGCAGTGGTACAACTAACTATGGCTACACCTTC. It codes for CASSGTTNYGYTF.